The 21 T cell receptor beta chains presented below share a single source sample, sequenced in a study of blood T cell repertoires in COVID-19. Repertoires were generated with immunoSEQ multiplex PCR, while TCRdb's copy carries only in-frame clones and drops some. Among roughly 86,000 clones listed, over 75% were seen once. Input material: peripheral blood. The receptors were sampled from a woman in her 70s with acute or convalescent COVID-19.

This clone was seen a handful of times. The same CDR3 also results from other DNA sequences found in this sample. The chain carries TRBV10-2 and TRBJ1-2; D call uncertain. Germline CDR1 is WSHSY and CDR2 is SAAADI. This CDR3 region has 12 residues. Trimming took 2 bases from V and 5 from J, leaving 6 bases between them. CDR3 nucleotide sequence: TGCGCCAGCAGTGAGACCGGGTATGGCTACACCTTC. Protein sequence: CASSETGYGYTF.

The rearrangement links TRBV6-6 to TRBJ1-4; D gene uncertain. This CDR3 spans 13 amino acids. Germline V lookup: CDR1 MNHNY, CDR2 SVGAGI (reference sequence). V was trimmed by 2 bases and J by 8 bases, leaving 9 bases between them. The CDR3 DNA reads as TGTGCCAGCAGTTACGGCGAACTAGAAAAACTGTTTTTT. This translates into CASSYGELEKLFF.

V and J are TRBV7-9 and TRBJ2-3; possibly TRBD2 for D (6 bases). The CDR3 loop spans 15 amino acids. Trimming removed 2 bases from V and 1 base from J, with 10 bases in between. Germline V gives CDR1 SEHNR, CDR2 FQNEAQ (reference sequence). Here the CDR3 reads CASSLRGGGTDTQYF. CDR3 sequence (DNA): TGTGCCAGCAGCTTACGAGGCGGGGGCACAGATACGCAGTATTTT.

The chain uses TRBV12-3 or TRBV12-4 and TRBJ1-1; D not resolved. The CDR3 totals 13 residues. Trimming left V 6 bases short and J 6 bases short, with 14 bases between. The CDR3 bases are TGTGCCAGCAGGCCTACAGAAAGCCCTGAAGCTTTCTTT. Translating it yields CASRPTESPEAFF.

The chain combines TRBV18 with TRBJ2-7; D is unclear. Germline V gene data show CDR1 as KGHSH and CDR2 as LQKENI. Trimming pared 2 bases from V and 4 bases from J, leaving 12 bases between. This CDR3 comprises 14 residues. The CDR3 region is CASSPTASDYEQYF. The CDR3 DNA reads TGTGCCAGCTCACCAACAGCCTCAGATTACGAGCAGTACTTC.

V is TRBV6-1 and J is TRBJ1-4; D is ambiguous. The CDR3 length is 15 residues. CDR1 and CDR2 (germline): MNHNS, SASEGT. Trimming stripped 3 bases from V and 3 bases from J, with 11 bases between. The CDR3 region is CASSDGGTPNEKLFF. Here the CDR3 DNA reads TGTGCCAGCAGTGATGGCGGCACTCCTAATGAAAAACTGTTTTTT.

The chain combines TRBV2 with TRBJ1-2, with D tentatively TRBD1 (6 bases). The CDR3 sequence is 15 residues long. Germline V gene data show CDR1 as SNHLY and CDR2 as FYNNEI. V shed 4 bases and J shed 2 bases, with 14 bases lying between them. The CDR3 DNA sequence: TGTGCCAGCAGTGGACAGGCCAGAGGGAACTATGGCTACACCTTC. Its protein product is CASSGQARGNYGYTF.

This chain uses TRBV3-1 (or the pseudogene TRBV3-2) with TRBJ1-1; D gene uncertain. Trimming took 0 bases from V and 13 from J, leaving 15 bases between them. The CDR3 length is 13 residues. Germline V gene lookup returns CDR1 LGHDT and CDR2 YNNKEL (reference sequence). CDR3 amino acids: CASSQEGLGKGFF. The CDR3 bases are TGTGCCAGCAGCCAAGAGGGTCTGGGCAAAGGTTTCTTT.

Details on this clone: The junction and the germline gene differ at one end; a read error may be behind it. The chain links TRBV7-7 to TRBJ2-5; a possible D gene is TRBD2 (6 bases). In germline, CDR1 is SSHAT, CDR2 FNYEAQ (reference sequence). CDR3 length equals 14 residues. The CDR3 DNA follows: TGTGCTAGCAGCTTGGGAGGATACCAAGAGACCCAGTACTTC. Amino acid sequence: CASSLGGYQETQYF. Full variable domain (rest looked up from reference TRBV7-7 and TRBJ2-5): GAGVSQSPRYKVTKRGQDVTLRCDPISSHATLYWYQQALGQGPEFLTYFNYEAQPDKSGLPSDRFSAERPEGSISTLTIQRTEQRDSAMYRCASSLGGYQETQYFGPGTRLLVL.

This chain uses TRBV7-9 with TRBJ1-1, with unresolved D. The CDR3 contains 16 residues. The V gene lost 7 bases and the J gene lost 3 bases, with 21 bases spanning the gap. The germline V gene encodes CDR1 SEHNR and CDR2 FQNEAQ (reference sequence). Here the CDR3 reads CASTILVARGDTEAFF. In DNA form, the CDR3 reads TGTGCCAGCACCATTCTGGTAGCGCGTGGAGACACTGAAGCTTTCTTT.

V is TRBV7-8 and J is TRBJ1-2, with TRBD1 matching over 8 bases. The CDR3 length is 17 residues. The V segment lost 5 bases and the J segment 2 bases; nucleotides outside the gene matches: 13. Per the germline V gene, CDR1 is SGHVS and CDR2 is FQNEAQ. The CDR3 DNA sequence: TGTGCCAGCAGCCTCGGTTTATGGACAGGGTTAAACTATGGCTACACCTTC. Translating gives CASSLGLWTGLNYGYTF.

The rearrangement joins TRBV12-5 to TRBJ2-7, with 9 bases identical to TRBD1. Per germline, CDR1 LGHNT and CDR2 FRNRAP. This CDR3 is built from 18 residues. Trimming took 0 bases from V and 3 from J; bases not matched to a gene: 12. Written as DNA, the CDR3 is TGTGCTAGTGGTTTGGTACGTTTGGGGACAGGGCCAATCTACGAGCAGTACTTC. Translating gives CASGLVRLGTGPIYEQYF.

The rearrangement uses TRBV2 and TRBJ1-1; D is ambiguous. Germline V gene sequence: CDR1 SNHLY, CDR2 FYNNEI. Trimming stripped 5 bases from V and 4 bases from J, with 20 bases between. The CDR3 has 16 amino acids. For the CDR3, the DNA is TGTGCCAGCAGTACGAGGTGGGGAGGGTTGAGCACTGAAGCTTTCTTT. It encodes CASSTRWGGLSTEAFF.

The gene calls are TRBV6-1 and TRBJ2-1; 7 bases map to TRBD1. Trimming at V came to 1 base and at J to 10 bases, leaving 7 bases not matched to a gene. The germline CDR1 and CDR2 sequences are MNHNS and SASEGT. The CDR3 is 14 residues long. Here the CDR3 reads CASSEDRGGREQFF. CDR3 in DNA: TGTGCCAGCAGTGAAGACAGGGGTGGAAGGGAGCAGTTCTTC.

This chain joins TRBV2 and TRBJ1-1, with a possible D match to TRBD1 (5 bases). Germline-derived CDR1 and CDR2 are SNHLY and FYNNEI. This CDR3 has 13 amino acids. V was pared by 5 bases and J by 7 bases, with 14 bases between. The CDR3 protein is CASSRLGRNEAFF. CDR3 in DNA: TGTGCCAGCAGTCGTCTGGGGCGGAATGAAGCTTTCTTT.

The chain recombines TRBV6-1 with TRBJ1-2; no reliable D call. This CDR3 spans 15 amino acids. The germline V gene has CDR1 MNHNS and CDR2 SASEGT. V was cut by 5 bases and J by 2 bases, with 15 bases left in between. In DNA, the CDR3 is TGTGCCAGCAGTAAGAACGCCAGGCAAAACTATGGCTACACCTTC. This gives the protein CASSKNARQNYGYTF.

The gene calls are TRBV21-1 and TRBJ2-2; the DNA was not used to check the table's D call, TRBD2. TRBV21-1 is tagged as a pseudogene. This CDR3 is built from 15 residues. The CDR3, as DNA: TGTGCCAGCAGCACCGGTGCCAATCCCACCGGGGAGCTGTTTTTT. Amino acid sequence: CASSTGANPTGELFF.

This rearrangement joins TRBV19 to TRBJ2-1; 7 bases agree with TRBD2. Per germline, CDR1 LNHDA and CDR2 SQIVND (reference sequence). Germline trimming cut 4 bases from V and 9 bases from J; bases unmatched to any gene: 3. The CDR3 runs to 12 residues. The CDR3 loop reads CASSTSGSEQFF. CDR3 bases: TGTGCCAGTAGTACTAGCGGTTCTGAGCAGTTCTTC.

The count of this clone is one. This chain uses TRBV28 with TRBJ1-5, with D possibly TRBD1 on 5 matching bases. V was cut by 3 bases and J by 5 bases, with 11 bases left in between. Germline CDR1 and CDR2: MDHEN and SYDVKM. The CDR3 spans 14 residues. This CDR3 is CASSFTGTYQPQHF. The CDR3 nucleotides are TGTGCCAGCAGTTTCACAGGAACCTATCAGCCCCAGCATTTT.

The V call is TRBV28, the J call TRBJ1-3; D not resolved. This CDR3 is built from 12 residues. The germline CDR1 and CDR2 sequences are MDHEN and SYDVKM. V was shortened by 2 bases and J by 6 bases, with 5 bases between the two germline ends. The CDR3 DNA reads TGTGCCAGCAGTTTACCTTTAAACACCATATATTTT. It specifies CASSLPLNTIYF.

This rearrangement joins TRBV3-1 (or the pseudogene TRBV3-2) to TRBJ1-2; weak D call: TRBD1 (5 bases). From germline, CDR1 is LGHDT and CDR2 YNNKEL (reference sequence). The CDR3 consists of 13 residues. Trimming removed 8 bases from V and 7 bases from J, with 17 bases in between. CDR3 sequence (DNA): TGTGCCAGCGGAGGGGAGTATGGGGGTGGCTACACCTTC. It yields the protein CASGGEYGGGYTF.